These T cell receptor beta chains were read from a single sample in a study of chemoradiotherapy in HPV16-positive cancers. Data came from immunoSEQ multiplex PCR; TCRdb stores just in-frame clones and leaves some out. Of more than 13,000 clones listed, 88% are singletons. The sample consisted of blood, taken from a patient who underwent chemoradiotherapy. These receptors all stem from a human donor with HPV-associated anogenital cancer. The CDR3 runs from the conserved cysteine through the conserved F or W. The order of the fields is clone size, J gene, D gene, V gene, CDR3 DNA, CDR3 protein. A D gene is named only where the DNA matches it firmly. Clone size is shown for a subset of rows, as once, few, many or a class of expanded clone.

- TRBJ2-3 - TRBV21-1 TGTGCCAGCAGCCTCACTACAACAGGGTCTTCTAGCACAGATACGCAGTATTTT CASSLTTTGSSSTDTQYF
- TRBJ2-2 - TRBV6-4 TGTGCCAGCAGTGGGGGTCCGCACACCGGGGAGCTGTTTTTT CASSGGPHTGELFF
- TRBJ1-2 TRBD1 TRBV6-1 TGTGCCAGCACAGTTCGACAGGGCACTGGCTACACCTTC CASTVRQGTGYTF
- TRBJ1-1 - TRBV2 TGTGCCAGCAGTGACAGGCCCACTGAAGCTTTCTTT CASSDRPTEAFF
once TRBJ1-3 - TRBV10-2 TGCGCCAGCAGTGCACTAGGAGACTCTGGAAACACCATATATTTT CASSALGDSGNTIYF
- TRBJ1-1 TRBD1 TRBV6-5 TGTGCCAGCGCCAGGCAGGGGGGGTTAACTGAAGCTTTCTTT CASARQGGLTEAFF
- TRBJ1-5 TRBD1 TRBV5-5 TGTGCCAGCAGCGCTGGGACAGGGGGACCCCAGCCCCAGCATTTT CASSAGTGGPQPQHF
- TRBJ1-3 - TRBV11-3 TGTGCCAGCAGCTTCGGTAACACCATATATTTT CASSFGNTIYF
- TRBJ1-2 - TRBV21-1 TGTGCCAGCAGCCCTAGGGATAACTATGGCTACACCTTC CASSPRDNYGYTF
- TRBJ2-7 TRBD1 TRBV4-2 TGTGCCAGCAGCCAAGACATACAGGGGGATAGCTACGAGCAGTACTTC CASSQDIQGDSYEQYF
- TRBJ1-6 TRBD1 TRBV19 TGTGCCAGTAGTATGACAGGGATAACCTATAATTCACCCCTCCACTTT CASSMTGITYNSPLHF
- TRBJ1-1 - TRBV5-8 TGTGCCAGTGAGTCGAACACTGAAGCTTTCTTT CASESNTEAFF
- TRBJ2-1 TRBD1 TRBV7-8 TGTGCCAGCAGCTTAGGGGACAGGGGCTACAATGAGCAGTTCTTC CASSLGDRGYNEQFF
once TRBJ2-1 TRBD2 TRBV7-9 TGTGCCAGCAGCCGTAGCGGGGGGGTTTACAATGAGCAGTTCTTC CASSRSGGVYNEQFF
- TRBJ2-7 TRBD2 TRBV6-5 TGTGCCAGCAGACGTCTAGCGGATAGCTCCTACGAGCAGTACTTC CASRRLADSSYEQYF
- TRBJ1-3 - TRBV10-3 TGTGCCATCAGTGAGTCAGGCACTGGAAACACCATATATTTT CAISESGTGNTIYF
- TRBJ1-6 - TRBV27 TGTGCCAGCACCTCAAGCTCCTATAATTCACCCCTCCACTTT CASTSSSYNSPLHF
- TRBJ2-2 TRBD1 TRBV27 TGTGCCAGCAGTCGGGACAGGGGCACCGGGGAGCTGTTTTTT CASSRDRGTGELFF
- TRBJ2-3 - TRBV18 TGTGCCAGCTCACCACAATCAGCGGGAGATACGCAGTATTTT CASSPQSAGDTQYF
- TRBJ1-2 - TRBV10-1 TGCGCCAGCAGTTCCCAGGGAGGGTATGGCTACACCTTC CASSSQGGYGYTF
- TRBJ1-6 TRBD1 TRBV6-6 TGTGCCAGCAGGCAACAGGGGGGAGATTCACCCCTCCACTTT CASRQQGGDSPLHF
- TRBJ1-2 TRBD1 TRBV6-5 TGTGCCAGCAGCCGCGCGGGACAGGGCGGCGGCTACACCTTT CASSRAGQGGGYTF